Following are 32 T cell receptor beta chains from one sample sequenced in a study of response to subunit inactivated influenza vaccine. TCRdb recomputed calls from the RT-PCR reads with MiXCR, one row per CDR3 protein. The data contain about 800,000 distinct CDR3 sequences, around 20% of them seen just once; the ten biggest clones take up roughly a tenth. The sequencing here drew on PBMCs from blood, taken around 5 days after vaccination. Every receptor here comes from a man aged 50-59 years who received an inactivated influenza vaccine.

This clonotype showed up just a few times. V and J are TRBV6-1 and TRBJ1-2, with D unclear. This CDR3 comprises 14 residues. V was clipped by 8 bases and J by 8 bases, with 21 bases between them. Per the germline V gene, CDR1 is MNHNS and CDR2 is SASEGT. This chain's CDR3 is CASHNLAQDHGYTF. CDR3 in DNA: TGTGCCAGCCATAACCTAGCCCAAGATCACGGCTACACCTTC.

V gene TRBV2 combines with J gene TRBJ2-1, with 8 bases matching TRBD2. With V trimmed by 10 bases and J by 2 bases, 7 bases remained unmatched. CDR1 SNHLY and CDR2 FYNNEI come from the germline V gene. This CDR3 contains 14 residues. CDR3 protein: CAIIRGGTYNEQFF. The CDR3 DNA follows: TGTGCCATAATCCGGGGGGGAACCTACAATGAGCAGTTCTTC.

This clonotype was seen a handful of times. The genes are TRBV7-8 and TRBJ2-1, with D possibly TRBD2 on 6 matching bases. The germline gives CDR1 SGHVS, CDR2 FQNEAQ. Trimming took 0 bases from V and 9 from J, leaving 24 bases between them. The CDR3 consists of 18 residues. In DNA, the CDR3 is TGTGCCAGCAGCTTAGCGCGGGACGGGGGACTTGATAAGGGTGAGCAGTTCTTC. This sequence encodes CASSLARDGGLDKGEQFF. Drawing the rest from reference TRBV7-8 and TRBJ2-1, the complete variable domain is GAGVSQSPRYKVAKRGQDVALRCDPISGHVSLFWYQQALGQGPEFLTYFQNEAQLDKSGLPSDRFFAERPEGSVSTLKIQRTQQEDSAVYLCASSLARDGGLDKGEQFFGPGTRLTVL.

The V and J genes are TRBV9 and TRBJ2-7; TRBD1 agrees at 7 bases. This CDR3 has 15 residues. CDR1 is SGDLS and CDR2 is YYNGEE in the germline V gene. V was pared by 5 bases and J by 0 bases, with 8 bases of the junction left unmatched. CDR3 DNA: TGTGCCAGCAGTCCCTTCCGGGACAGCTCCTACGAGCAGTACTTC. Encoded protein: CASSPFRDSSYEQYF.

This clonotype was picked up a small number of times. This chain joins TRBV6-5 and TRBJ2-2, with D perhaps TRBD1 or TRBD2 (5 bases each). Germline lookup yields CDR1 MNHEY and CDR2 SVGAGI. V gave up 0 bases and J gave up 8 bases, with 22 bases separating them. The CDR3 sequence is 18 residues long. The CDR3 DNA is TGTGCCAGCAGTTACTCGGGGGAAGCTAGCTTTATCTCGGGGGAGCTGTTTTTT. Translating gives CASSYSGEASFISGELFF.

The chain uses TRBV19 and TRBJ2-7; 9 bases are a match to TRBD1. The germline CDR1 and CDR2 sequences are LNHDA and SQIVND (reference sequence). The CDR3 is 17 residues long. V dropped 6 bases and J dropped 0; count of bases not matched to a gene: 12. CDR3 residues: CASRLGTGTGYSYEQYF. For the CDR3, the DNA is TGTGCCAGTAGATTGGGCACCGGGACAGGGTACTCCTACGAGCAGTACTTC.

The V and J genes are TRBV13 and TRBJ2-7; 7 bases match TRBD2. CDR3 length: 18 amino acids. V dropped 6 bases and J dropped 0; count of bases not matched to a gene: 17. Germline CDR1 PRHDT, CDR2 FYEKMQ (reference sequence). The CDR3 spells CASRPHGGSRGVSYEQYF. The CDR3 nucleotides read TGTGCCAGCAGACCACACGGGGGGTCACGCGGGGTCTCCTACGAGCAGTACTTC.

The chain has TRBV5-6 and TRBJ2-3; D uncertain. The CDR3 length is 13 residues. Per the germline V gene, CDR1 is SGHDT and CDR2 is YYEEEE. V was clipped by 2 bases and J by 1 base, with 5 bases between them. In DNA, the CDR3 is TGTGCCAGCAGCTTTGCCCGCACAGATACGCAGTATTTT. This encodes CASSFARTDTQYF.

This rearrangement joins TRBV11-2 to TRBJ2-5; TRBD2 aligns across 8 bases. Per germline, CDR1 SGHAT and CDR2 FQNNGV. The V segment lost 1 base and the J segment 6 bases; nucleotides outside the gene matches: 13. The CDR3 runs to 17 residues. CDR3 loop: CASSLGGSGAAWQTQYF. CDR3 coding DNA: TGTGCCAGCAGCTTAGGAGGTAGCGGGGCCGCTTGGCAGACCCAGTACTTC.

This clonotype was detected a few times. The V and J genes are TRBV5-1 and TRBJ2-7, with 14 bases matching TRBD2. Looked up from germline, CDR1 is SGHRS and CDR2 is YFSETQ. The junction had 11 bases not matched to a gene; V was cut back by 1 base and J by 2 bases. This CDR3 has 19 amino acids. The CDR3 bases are TGCGCCAGCAGCTTGCGTAGGACTAGCGGGAGGATTGGGGCCTACGAGCAGTACTTC. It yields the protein CASSLRRTSGRIGAYEQYF.

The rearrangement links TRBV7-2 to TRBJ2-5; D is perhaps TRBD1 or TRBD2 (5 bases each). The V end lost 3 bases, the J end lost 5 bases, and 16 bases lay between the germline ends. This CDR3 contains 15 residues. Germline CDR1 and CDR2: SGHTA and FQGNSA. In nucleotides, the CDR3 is TGTGCCAGCAGCTTCGGGACGCTCGCTGGGGAGACCCAGTACTTC. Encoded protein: CASSFGTLAGETQYF.

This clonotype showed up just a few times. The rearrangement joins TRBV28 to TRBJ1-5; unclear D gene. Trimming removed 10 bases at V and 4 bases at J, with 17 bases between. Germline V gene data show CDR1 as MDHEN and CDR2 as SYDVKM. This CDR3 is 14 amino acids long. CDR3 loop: CATVTLAQNQPQHF. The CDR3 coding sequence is TGTGCCACCGTGACGTTGGCCCAGAATCAGCCCCAGCATTTT.

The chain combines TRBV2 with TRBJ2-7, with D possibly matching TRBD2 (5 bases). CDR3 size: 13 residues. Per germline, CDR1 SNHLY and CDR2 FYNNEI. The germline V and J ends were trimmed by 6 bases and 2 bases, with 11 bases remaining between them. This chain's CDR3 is CASRKEAAYEQYF. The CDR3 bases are TGTGCCAGCAGGAAGGAGGCGGCCTACGAGCAGTACTTC.

The CDR3 nucleotides read TGTGCCAGCAGTTTTAATCCCGCGGAGACCCAGTACTTC. It is translated as CASSFNPAETQYF. The rearrangement links TRBV12-3 or TRBV12-4 to TRBJ2-5; D is undetermined. There are 13 residues in the CDR3. Trimming removed 3 bases from V and 5 bases from J, with 10 bases in between.

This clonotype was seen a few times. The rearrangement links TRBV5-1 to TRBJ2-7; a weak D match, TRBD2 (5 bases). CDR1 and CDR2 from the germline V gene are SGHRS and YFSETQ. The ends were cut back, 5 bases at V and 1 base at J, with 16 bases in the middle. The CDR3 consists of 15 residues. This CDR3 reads CASSSMAGESYEQYF. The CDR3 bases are TGCGCCAGCAGTTCAATGGCTGGGGAGTCCTACGAGCAGTACTTC.

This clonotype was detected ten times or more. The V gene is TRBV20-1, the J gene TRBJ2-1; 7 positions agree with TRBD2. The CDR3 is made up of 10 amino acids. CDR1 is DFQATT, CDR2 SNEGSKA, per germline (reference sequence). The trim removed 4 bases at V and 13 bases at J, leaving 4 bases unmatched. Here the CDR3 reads CSATSGRQFF. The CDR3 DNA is TGCAGTGCTACTAGCGGCCGACAGTTCTTC.

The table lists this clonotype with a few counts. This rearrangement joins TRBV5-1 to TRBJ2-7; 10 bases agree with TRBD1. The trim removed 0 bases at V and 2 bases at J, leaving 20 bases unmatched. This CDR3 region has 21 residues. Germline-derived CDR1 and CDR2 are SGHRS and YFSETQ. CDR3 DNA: TGCGCCAGCAGCTTGGTTGCTCACACCGGGACAGGGGTGGGAACGACCTACGAGCAGTACTTC. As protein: CASSLVAHTGTGVGTTYEQYF.

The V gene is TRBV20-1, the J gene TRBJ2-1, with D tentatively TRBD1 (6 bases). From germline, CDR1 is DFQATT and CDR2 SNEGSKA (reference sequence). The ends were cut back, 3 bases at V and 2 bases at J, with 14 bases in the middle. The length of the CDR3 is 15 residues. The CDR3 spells CSARSGAETYNEQFF. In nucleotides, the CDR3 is TGCAGTGCTAGGTCAGGGGCAGAGACCTACAATGAGCAGTTCTTC.

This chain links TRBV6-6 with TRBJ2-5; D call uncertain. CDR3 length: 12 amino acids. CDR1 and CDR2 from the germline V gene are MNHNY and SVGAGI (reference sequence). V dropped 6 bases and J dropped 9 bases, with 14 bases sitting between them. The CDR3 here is CASSRINMPQYF. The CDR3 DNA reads TGTGCCAGCAGCCGAATAAACATGCCCCAGTACTTC.

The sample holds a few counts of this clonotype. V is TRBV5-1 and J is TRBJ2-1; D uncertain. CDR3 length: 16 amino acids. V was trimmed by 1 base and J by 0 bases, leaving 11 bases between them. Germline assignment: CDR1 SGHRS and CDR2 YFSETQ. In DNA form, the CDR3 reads TGCGCCAGCAGCTTGCAGGTACTCAGCTCCTACAATGAGCAGTTCTTC. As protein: CASSLQVLSSYNEQFF.

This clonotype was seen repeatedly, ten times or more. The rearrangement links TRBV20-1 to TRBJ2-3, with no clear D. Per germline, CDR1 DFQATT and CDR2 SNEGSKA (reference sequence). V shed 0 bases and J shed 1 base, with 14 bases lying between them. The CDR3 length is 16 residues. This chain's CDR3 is CSARDGERKGTDTQYF. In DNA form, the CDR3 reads TGCAGTGCTAGAGATGGTGAAAGGAAAGGCACAGATACGCAGTATTTT.

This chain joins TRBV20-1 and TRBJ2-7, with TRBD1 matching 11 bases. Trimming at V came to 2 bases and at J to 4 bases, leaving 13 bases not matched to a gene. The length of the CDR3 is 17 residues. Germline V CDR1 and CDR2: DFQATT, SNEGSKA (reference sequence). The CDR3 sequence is CSARSGTGGKGSYEQYF. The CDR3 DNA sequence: TGCAGTGCTAGATCCGGGACAGGGGGAAAGGGGAGTTACGAGCAGTACTTC.

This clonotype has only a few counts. Here the CDR3 reads CASSQRPQETQYF. CDR3 in DNA: TGTGCCAGCAGCCAGCGCCCTCAAGAGACCCAGTACTTC. This sequence joins TRBV11-2 and TRBJ2-5, with D uncertain. The CDR3 extends over 13 amino acids. Germline V CDR1 and CDR2: SGHAT, FQNNGV. V lost 5 bases to trimming and J lost 2 bases, with 9 bases between them.

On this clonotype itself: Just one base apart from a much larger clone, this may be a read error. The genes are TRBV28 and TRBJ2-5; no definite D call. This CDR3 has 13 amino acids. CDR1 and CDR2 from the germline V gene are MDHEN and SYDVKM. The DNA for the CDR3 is TGTGCCACCAGTTTTGTGGTTCAAGAGACCCAGTACTTC. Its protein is CATSFVVQETQYF.

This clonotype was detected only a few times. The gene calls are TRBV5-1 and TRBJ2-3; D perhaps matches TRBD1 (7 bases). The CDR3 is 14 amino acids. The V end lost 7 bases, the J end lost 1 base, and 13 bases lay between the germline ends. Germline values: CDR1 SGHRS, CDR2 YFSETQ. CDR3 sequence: CASRRGLGTDTQYF. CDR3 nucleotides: TGCGCCAGCCGGAGGGGGCTTGGCACAGATACGCAGTATTTT.

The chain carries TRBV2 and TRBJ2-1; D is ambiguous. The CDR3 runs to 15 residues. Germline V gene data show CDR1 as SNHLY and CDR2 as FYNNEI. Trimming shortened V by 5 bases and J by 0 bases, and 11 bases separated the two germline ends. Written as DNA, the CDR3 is TGTGCCAGCAGTTTGACTCAGAGCTCCTACAATGAGCAGTTCTTC. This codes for CASSLTQSSYNEQFF.

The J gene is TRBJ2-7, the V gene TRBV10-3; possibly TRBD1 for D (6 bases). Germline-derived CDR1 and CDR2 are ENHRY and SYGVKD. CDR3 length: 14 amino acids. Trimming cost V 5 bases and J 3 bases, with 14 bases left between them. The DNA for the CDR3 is TGTGCCATCAGTCAACGTACAGGGCACTACGAGCAGTACTTC. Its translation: CAISQRTGHYEQYF.

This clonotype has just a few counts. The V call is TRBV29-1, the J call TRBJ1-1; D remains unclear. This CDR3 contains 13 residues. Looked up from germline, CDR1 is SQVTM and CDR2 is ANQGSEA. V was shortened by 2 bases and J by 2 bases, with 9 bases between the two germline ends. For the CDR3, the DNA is TGCAGCGTTGAACCCAGGTTCAACACTGAAGCTTTCTTT. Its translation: CSVEPRFNTEAFF.

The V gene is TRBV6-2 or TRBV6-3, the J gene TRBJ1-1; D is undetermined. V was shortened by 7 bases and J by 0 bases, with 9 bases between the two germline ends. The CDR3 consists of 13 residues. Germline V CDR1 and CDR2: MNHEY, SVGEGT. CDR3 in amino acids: CASNSPVNTEAFF. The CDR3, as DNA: TGTGCCAGCAATTCCCCAGTGAACACTGAAGCTTTCTTT.

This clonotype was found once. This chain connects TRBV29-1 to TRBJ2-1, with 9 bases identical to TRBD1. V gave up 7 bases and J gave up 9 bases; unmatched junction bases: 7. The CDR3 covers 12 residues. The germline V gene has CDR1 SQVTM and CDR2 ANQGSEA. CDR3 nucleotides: TGCAGCGGAAACAGGGGGCAACGTGAGCAGTTCTTC. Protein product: CSGNRGQREQFF.

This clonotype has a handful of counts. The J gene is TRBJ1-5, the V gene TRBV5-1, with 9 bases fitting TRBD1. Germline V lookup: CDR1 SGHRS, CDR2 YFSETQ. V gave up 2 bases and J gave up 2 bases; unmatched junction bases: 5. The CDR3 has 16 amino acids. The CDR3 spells CASSLTGGAGNQPQHF. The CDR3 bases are TGCGCCAGCAGCTTAACAGGGGGCGCGGGCAATCAGCCCCAGCATTTT.

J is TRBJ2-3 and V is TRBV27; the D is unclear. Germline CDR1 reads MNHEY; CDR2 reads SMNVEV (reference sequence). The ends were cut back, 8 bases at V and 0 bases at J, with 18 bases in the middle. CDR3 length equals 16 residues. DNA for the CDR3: TGTGCCAGCGGATGGTCCCCCCGAACTAGCACAGATACGCAGTATTTT. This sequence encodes CASGWSPRTSTDTQYF.